This T cell receptor (beta chain) was sequenced for a study of vaccination and CD4 T cells after COVID-19. The CDR3 has 13 amino acids. V dropped 0 bases and J dropped 6 bases, with 6 bases sitting between them. Cultured CD4+ T cell DNA was sequenced using the Oncomine TCR Beta short-read assay. TCRdb itself ran the PCR reads through MiXCR, one entry per CDR3 protein. The sample gives 10,000 to 15,000 distinct CDR3 sequences, under 40% of which show up once; roughly a quarter is in the top ten. Treatment: roughly 11-day PBMC culture with coronavirus spike peptide pools or control peptides (ViraFEST assay). For this clonotype: Antigen: not known.

The chain links TRBV12-3 or TRBV12-4 to TRBJ1-5; D uncertain. The source of this sequence is a human donor with COVID-19. The sequenced sample consisted of cultured CD4+ T cells from blood. In nucleotides, the CDR3 is TGTGCCAGCAGTTTAGCGAGGGTTCAGCCCCAGCATTTT. It is translated as CASSLARVQPQHF.